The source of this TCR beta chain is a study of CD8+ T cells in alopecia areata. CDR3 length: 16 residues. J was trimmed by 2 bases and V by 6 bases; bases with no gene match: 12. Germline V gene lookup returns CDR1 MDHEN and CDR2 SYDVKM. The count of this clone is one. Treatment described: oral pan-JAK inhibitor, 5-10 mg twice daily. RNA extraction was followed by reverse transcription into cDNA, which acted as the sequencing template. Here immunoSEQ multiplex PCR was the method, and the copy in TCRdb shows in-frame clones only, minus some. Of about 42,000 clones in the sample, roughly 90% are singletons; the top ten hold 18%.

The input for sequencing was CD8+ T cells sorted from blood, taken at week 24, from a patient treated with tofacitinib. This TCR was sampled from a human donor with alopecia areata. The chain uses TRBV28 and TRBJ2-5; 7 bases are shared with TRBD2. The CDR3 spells CASSHPREESQETQYF. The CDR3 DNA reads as TGTGCCAGCAGCCACCCCCGGGAGGAATCACAAGAGACCCAGTACTTC.